This TCR beta chain comes out of a study of high-grade serous ovarian cancer treatment subgroups. Study-wide findings and caveats: Repertoire similarity ranged roughly 0.1 to 0.79 between tumors of one patient. TCR clonal relatedness correlated positively with neoantigen level.

Trimming took off 4 bases at V and 0 bases at J, with 16 bases between the two ends. Looked up from germline, CDR1 is SGHRS and CDR2 is YFSETQ. This CDR3 region has 16 residues. As for this clone: Its antigen is unknown.

Assay: immunoSEQ multiplex PCR; the TCRdb copy retains only in-frame clones and omits some. The profile covers roughly 2,100 clones, with around 72% appearing a single time and about 19% taken by the ten largest. Tumor samples were taken before definitive surgery or chemotherapy. V is TRBV5-1 and J is TRBJ1-1; perhaps TRBD1 as D (6 bases). This clonotype was sampled from a human donor with high-grade serous ovarian cancer. Sequencing was performed on tumor tissue. CDR3 coding DNA: TGCGCCAGCAGCCCAAATACAGGGTCGATGAACACTGAAGCTTTCTTT. This translates into CASSPNTGSMNTEAFF.